The 7 T cell receptor beta chains reported below all come from one sample, sequenced in a study of early T cells in non-severe SARS-CoV-2 infection. MiXCR was run by TCRdb on the 5' RACE reads, yielding one entry per CDR3 protein. The table includes 20,000 to 25,000 distinct CDR3 sequences, 5% to 5.5% detected once. The sequencing sample was made of whole blood. These receptors originate from an adult who was a healthcare worker with PCR-confirmed SARS-CoV-2 infection or an uninfected control (not recorded which).

This clonotype appeared a few times. V and J are TRBV29-1 and TRBJ1-2, with 10 nucleotides matching TRBD1. Germline V gives CDR1 SQVTM, CDR2 ANQGSEA. V lost 7 bases to trimming and J lost 4 bases; unmatched junction nucleotides: 6. The CDR3 has 13 residues. CDR3 protein: CSGGTGATYGYTF. In DNA form, the CDR3 reads TGCAGCGGAGGGACAGGGGCGACCTATGGCTACACCTTC.

There are many counts of this clonotype. This chain links TRBV25-1 with TRBJ2-7; a weak D match, TRBD1 (6 bases). In germline, CDR1 is MGHDK, CDR2 SYGVNS. The V and J ends lost 6 bases and 3 bases respectively, with 9 bases between them. The CDR3 has 12 amino acids. CDR3 sequence reads: CASRRGGYEQYF. For the CDR3, the DNA is TGTGCCAGCAGACGAGGGGGCTACGAGCAGTACTTC.

This clonotype was detected many times. The chain employs TRBV6-1 and TRBJ1-5; tentatively, D is TRBD1 (5 bases). The CDR3 is made up of 13 amino acids. Trimming shortened V by 6 bases and J by 0 bases, and 6 bases separated the two germline ends. CDR1 and CDR2 (germline): MNHNS, SASEGT. The CDR3 reads CASRTDSNQPQHF. CDR3 bases: TGTGCCAGCAGGACAGATAGCAATCAGCCCCAGCATTTT.

This chain links TRBV18 with TRBJ2-4, with D possibly matching TRBD1 (5 bases). Germline lookup yields CDR1 KGHSH and CDR2 LQKENI. The CDR3 runs to 14 residues. Deletions cut 0 bases from V and 7 bases from J, with 10 bases between. The CDR3 region has the DNA TGTGCCAGCTCACCACCGTTGGGGCGGAACATTCAGTACTTC. It specifies CASSPPLGRNIQYF.

At least ten counts were recorded for this clonotype. The chain employs TRBV19 and TRBJ2-3, with unresolved D. The germline V gene has CDR1 LNHDA and CDR2 SQIVND (reference sequence). The CDR3 has 14 amino acids. Trimming took 3 bases from V and 6 from J, leaving 13 bases between them. The CDR3 bases are TGTGCCAGTAGTATCGGCAGGCCCACGGATACGCAGTATTTT. Translating it yields CASSIGRPTDTQYF.

This clonotype was picked up many times. The chain uses TRBV11-3 and TRBJ1-1; D is uncertain. The CDR3 is 13 amino acids. Trimming shortened V by 3 bases and J by 2 bases, and 7 bases separated the two germline ends. Germline V CDR1 and CDR2: SGHNT, YENEEA. This CDR3 reads CASSFGINTEAFF. CDR3 nucleotide sequence: TGTGCCAGCAGCTTTGGAATTAACACTGAAGCTTTCTTT.

This clonotype occurred a few times. The chain links TRBV9 to TRBJ2-3; D is undetermined. V was clipped by 2 bases and J by 1 base, with 5 bases between them. CDR3 length: 13 amino acids. Germline V gene sequence: CDR1 SGDLS, CDR2 YYNGEE. CDR3 nucleotides: TGTGCCAGCAGCGTGACGGGCACAGATACGCAGTATTTT. Its protein product is CASSVTGTDTQYF.